This is a list of T cell receptor beta chains from one sample in a study of CD8 T cells in Susac syndrome. Each CDR3 protein is one row after TCRdb ran MiXCR on the immunoSEQ multiplex PCR reads. The sample carries under 200,000 distinct CDR3 sequences, over 85% recorded once. Sequenced: CD4+ T cells from PBMCs. All receptors come from a human donor in good health. Each CDR3 is given with its conserved first and last residue. A D gene is named only where the DNA matches it firmly. Not all rows give a size; the values are once, few, many and, for expanded clones, a class.

cdr3_aa: CSARDAVGFDQPQHF
cdr3_nt: TGCAGTGCTAGAGATGCCGTAGGTTTCGATCAGCCCCAGCATTTT
d_call: .
clone_size: .
cdr3_length: 15
v_call: TRBV20-1
j_call: TRBJ1-5

cdr3_aa: CASRSGYPGELFF
cdr3_nt: TGTGCCAGCAGATCAGGGTACCCCGGGGAGCTGTTTTTT
d_call: .
clone_size: .
cdr3_length: 13
v_call: TRBV6-5
j_call: TRBJ2-2

cdr3_aa: CASSLTGQADADTQYF
cdr3_nt: TGCGCCAGCAGCCTAACAGGACAGGCGGATGCAGATACGCAGTATTTT
d_call: TRBD1
clone_size: .
cdr3_length: 16
v_call: TRBV4-1
j_call: TRBJ2-3

cdr3_aa: CSVEALASTGTGELFF
cdr3_nt: TGCAGCGTTGAGGCTTTAGCATCGACGGGCACCGGGGAGCTGTTTTTT
d_call: .
clone_size: .
cdr3_length: 16
v_call: TRBV29-1
j_call: TRBJ2-2

cdr3_aa: CASSLVAYEQYF
cdr3_nt: TGTGCCAGCAGCTTGGTAGCCTACGAGCAGTACTTC
d_call: .
clone_size: .
cdr3_length: 12
v_call: TRBV5-6
j_call: TRBJ2-7

cdr3_aa: CARDREGTDTQYF
cdr3_nt: TGTGCCAGAGACAGGGAGGGCACAGATACGCAGTATTTT
d_call: .
clone_size: .
cdr3_length: 13
v_call: TRBV2
j_call: TRBJ2-3

cdr3_aa: CSARATGGYGYTF
cdr3_nt: TGCAGTGCTAGAGCGACAGGGGGTTATGGCTACACCTTC
d_call: TRBD1
clone_size: .
cdr3_length: 13
v_call: TRBV20-1
j_call: TRBJ1-2

cdr3_aa: CASSPRLGRDTQYF
cdr3_nt: TGTGCCAGCAGTCCCCGACTAGGCCGAGATACGCAGTATTTT
d_call: .
clone_size: .
cdr3_length: 14
v_call: TRBV27
j_call: TRBJ2-3

cdr3_aa: CASSIEGQSYEQYF
cdr3_nt: TGTGCCAGTAGTATAGAGGGGCAATCCTACGAGCAGTACTTC
d_call: .
clone_size: .
cdr3_length: 14
v_call: TRBV19
j_call: TRBJ2-7

cdr3_aa: CATSDPGRSTDTQYF
cdr3_nt: TGTGCCACCAGTGACCCGGGCCGAAGCACAGATACGCAGTATTTT
d_call: .
clone_size: once
cdr3_length: 15
v_call: TRBV24-1
j_call: TRBJ2-3

cdr3_aa: CASSLEVSYNEQFF
cdr3_nt: TGCGCCAGCAGCTTGGAGGTTTCCTACAATGAGCAGTTCTTC
d_call: .
clone_size: .
cdr3_length: 14
v_call: TRBV5-1
j_call: TRBJ2-1

cdr3_aa: CASRPAVGSYNEQFF
cdr3_nt: TGTGCCAGTAGACCCGCGGTGGGGTCCTACAATGAGCAGTTCTTC
d_call: .
clone_size: .
cdr3_length: 15
v_call: TRBV19
j_call: TRBJ2-1

cdr3_aa: CSARPRQGRNEQYF
cdr3_nt: TGCAGTGCTAGACCCAGACAGGGAAGGAACGAGCAGTACTTC
d_call: TRBD1
clone_size: .
cdr3_length: 14
v_call: TRBV20-1
j_call: TRBJ2-7

cdr3_aa: CASSRLGLHNEQFF
cdr3_nt: TGTGCCAGCAGCCGACTGGGCTTACACAATGAGCAGTTCTTC
d_call: .
clone_size: .
cdr3_length: 14
v_call: TRBV3-1
j_call: TRBJ2-1

cdr3_aa: CASSTQPSTDTQYF
cdr3_nt: TGTGCCAGTAGTACTCAGCCGAGTACAGATACGCAGTATTTT
d_call: .
clone_size: .
cdr3_length: 14
v_call: TRBV19
j_call: TRBJ2-3

cdr3_aa: CASSLIRTDYGYTF
cdr3_nt: TGTGCCAGCAGTTTGATTCGGACAGACTATGGCTACACCTTC
d_call: .
clone_size: .
cdr3_length: 14
v_call: TRBV28
j_call: TRBJ1-2

cdr3_aa: CSASRASGAGADTQYF
cdr3_nt: TGCAGTGCTAGTCGGGCTAGCGGGGCGGGAGCAGATACGCAGTATTTT
d_call: TRBD2
clone_size: .
cdr3_length: 16
v_call: TRBV20-1
j_call: TRBJ2-3

cdr3_aa: CSASLLPGQGPPTDTQYF
cdr3_nt: TGCAGTGCTAGCCTCCTCCCGGGACAGGGACCCCCCACAGATACGCAGTATTTT
d_call: TRBD1
clone_size: once
cdr3_length: 18
v_call: TRBV20-1
j_call: TRBJ2-3